This paragraph reports one T cell receptor (beta chain). The CDR3 has 16 amino acids. Germline CDR1 is LNHDA and CDR2 is SQIVND (reference sequence). V was pared by 6 bases and J by 0 bases, with 6 bases of the junction left unmatched. This record belongs to a study of blood T cell repertoires in COVID-19. Background on the study: Sites across the United States, Italy and Spain contributed samples from acute and convalescent COVID-19. T cells, B-cell-depleted T cells, or PBMCs provided the cDNA or gDNA that served as material.

Sequencing used immunoSEQ multiplex PCR; TCRdb keeps in-frame clones, though not all of them. Of about 190,000 clones in the sample, 70% to 85% were seen once. V usage is TRBV19 and J usage is TRBJ1-4, with TRBD1 matching 8 bases. The sequence derives from a woman aged 45-60 years with acute or convalescent COVID-19. The sample consisted of peripheral blood. CDR3 region: CASSLSGGATNEKLFF. The CDR3 nucleotides read TGTGCCAGTAGCTTATCAGGGGGCGCAACTAATGAAAAACTGTTTTTT.